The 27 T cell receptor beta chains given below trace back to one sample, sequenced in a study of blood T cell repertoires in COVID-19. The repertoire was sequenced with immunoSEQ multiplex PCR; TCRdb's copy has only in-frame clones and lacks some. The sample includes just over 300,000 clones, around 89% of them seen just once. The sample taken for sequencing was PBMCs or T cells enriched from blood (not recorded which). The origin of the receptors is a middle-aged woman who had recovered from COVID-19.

The CDR3 DNA reads as TGTGCCAGCATTAGTCTAGCGGCGAACACCGGGGAGCTGTTTTTT. It translates to CASISLAANTGELFF. This chain joins TRBV28 and TRBJ2-2; TRBD2 aligns across 7 bases. The junction had 5 bases not matched to a gene; V was cut back by 7 bases and J by 0 bases. CDR3 size: 15 residues. The V gene's germline CDR1 is MDHEN and CDR2 SYDVKM.

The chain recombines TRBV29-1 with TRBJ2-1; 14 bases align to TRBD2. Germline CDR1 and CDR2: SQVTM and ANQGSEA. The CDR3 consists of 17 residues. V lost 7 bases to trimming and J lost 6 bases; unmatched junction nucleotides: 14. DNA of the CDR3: TGCAGCGCCTTCGGGACTAGCGGGGGCCTCAGGGGCAATGAGCAGTTCTTC. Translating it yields CSAFGTSGGLRGNEQFF.

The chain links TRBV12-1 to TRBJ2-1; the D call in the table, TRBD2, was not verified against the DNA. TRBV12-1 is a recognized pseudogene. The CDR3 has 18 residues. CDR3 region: CASSLLSSDPGDTNEQFF. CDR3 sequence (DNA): TGTGCCAGCAGCCTGCTTTCCTCGGACCCGGGAGATACCAATGAGCAGTTCTTC.

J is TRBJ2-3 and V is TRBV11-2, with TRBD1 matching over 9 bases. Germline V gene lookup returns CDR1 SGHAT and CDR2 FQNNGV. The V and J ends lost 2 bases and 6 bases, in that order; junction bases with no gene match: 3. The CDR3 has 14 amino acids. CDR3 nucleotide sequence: TGTGCCAGCAGCTTATACAGGGGGCCGGATACGCAGTATTTT. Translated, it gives CASSLYRGPDTQYF.

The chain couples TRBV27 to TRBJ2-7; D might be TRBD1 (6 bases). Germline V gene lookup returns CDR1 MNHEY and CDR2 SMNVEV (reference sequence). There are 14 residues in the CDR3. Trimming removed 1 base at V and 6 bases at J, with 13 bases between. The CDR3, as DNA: TGTGCCAGCAGTTTATTGAACAGGGCAGGCGAGCAGTACTTC. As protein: CASSLLNRAGEQYF.

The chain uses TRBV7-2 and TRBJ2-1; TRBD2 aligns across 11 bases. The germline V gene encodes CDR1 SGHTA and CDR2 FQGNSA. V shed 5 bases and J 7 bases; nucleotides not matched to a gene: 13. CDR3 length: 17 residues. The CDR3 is CASSLDLGLAGDNEQFF. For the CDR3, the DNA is TGTGCCAGCAGCCTTGACCTTGGACTAGCGGGCGATAATGAGCAGTTCTTC.

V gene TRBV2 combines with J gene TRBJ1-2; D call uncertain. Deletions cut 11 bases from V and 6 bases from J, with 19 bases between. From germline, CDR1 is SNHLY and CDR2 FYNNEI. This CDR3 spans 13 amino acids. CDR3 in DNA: TGTGCCGGAGCGCTCACCATTCGGGATGGCTACACCTTC. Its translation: CAGALTIRDGYTF.

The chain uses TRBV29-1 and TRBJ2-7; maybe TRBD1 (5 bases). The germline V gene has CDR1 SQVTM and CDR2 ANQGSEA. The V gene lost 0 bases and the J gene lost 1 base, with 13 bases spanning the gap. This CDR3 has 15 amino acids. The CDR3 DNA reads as TGCAGCGTTGAAGACCAGGGTTCCCTGTCCTACGAGCAGTACTTC. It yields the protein CSVEDQGSLSYEQYF.

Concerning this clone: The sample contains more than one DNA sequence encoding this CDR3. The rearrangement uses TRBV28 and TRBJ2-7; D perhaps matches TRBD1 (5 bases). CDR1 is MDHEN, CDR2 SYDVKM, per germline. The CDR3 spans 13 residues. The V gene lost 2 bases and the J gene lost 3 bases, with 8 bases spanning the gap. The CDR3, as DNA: TGTGCCAGCAGTTTAGGTCAGGGCTACGAGCAGTACTTC. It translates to CASSLGQGYEQYF.

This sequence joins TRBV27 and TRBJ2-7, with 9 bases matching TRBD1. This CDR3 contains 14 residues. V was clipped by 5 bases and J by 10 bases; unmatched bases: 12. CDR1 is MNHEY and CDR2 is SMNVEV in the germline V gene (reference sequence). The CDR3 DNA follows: TGTGCCAGCAGTCTTAACCGGGACAGGGTGGACCAGTACTTC. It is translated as CASSLNRDRVDQYF.

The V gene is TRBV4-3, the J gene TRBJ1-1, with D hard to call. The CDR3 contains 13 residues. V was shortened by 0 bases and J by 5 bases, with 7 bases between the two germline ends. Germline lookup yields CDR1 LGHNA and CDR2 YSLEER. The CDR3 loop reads CASSQDSVTEAFF. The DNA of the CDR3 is TGCGCCAGCAGCCAAGACTCCGTAACTGAAGCTTTCTTT.

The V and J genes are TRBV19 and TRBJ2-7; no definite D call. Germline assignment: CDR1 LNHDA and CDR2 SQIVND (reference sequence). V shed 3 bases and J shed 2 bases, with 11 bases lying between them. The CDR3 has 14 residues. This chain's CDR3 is CASSIELSAYEQYF. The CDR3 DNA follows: TGTGCCAGTAGTATCGAACTCTCTGCCTACGAGCAGTACTTC.

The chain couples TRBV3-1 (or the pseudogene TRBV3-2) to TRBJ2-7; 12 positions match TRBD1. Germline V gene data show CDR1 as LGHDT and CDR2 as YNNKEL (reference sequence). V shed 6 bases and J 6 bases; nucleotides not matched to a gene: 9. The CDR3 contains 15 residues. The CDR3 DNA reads TGTGCCAGCAGTCGCATGGGACAGGGGGCGGTCGAGCAGTACTTC. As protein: CASSRMGQGAVEQYF.

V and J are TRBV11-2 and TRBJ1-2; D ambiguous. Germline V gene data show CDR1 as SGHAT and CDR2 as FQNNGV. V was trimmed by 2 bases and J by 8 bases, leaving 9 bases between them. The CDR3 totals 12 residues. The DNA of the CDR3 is TGTGCCAGCAGCTTAACCCCGGGAGGCTACACCTTC. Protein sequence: CASSLTPGGYTF.

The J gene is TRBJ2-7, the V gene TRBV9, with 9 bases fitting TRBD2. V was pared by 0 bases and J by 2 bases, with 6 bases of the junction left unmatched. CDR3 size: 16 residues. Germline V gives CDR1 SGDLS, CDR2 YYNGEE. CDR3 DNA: TGTGCCAGCAGCGTAGGTGTCCTAGCGGGACCCTACGAGCAGTACTTC. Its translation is CASSVGVLAGPYEQYF.

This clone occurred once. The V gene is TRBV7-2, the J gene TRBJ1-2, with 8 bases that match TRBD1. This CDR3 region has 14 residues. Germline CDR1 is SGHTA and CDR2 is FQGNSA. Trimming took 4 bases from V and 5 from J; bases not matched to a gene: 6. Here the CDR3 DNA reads TGTGCCAGCAGCTACCAGGGGGCGAGTTATGGCTACACCTTC. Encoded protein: CASSYQGASYGYTF.

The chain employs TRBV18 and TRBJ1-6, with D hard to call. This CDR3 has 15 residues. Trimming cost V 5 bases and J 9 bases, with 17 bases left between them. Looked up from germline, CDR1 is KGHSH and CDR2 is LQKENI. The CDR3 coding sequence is TGTGCCAGCTCATTTGCCCTAGGTTTCGGTTCACCCCTCCACTTT. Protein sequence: CASSFALGFGSPLHF.

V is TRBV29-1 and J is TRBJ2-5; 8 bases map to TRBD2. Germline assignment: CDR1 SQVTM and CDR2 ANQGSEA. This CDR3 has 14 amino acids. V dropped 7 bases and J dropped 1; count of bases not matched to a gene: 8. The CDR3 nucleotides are TGCAGCGCCCCCTCGGGGGGGGGCCAAGAGACCCAGTACTTC. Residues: CSAPSGGGQETQYF.

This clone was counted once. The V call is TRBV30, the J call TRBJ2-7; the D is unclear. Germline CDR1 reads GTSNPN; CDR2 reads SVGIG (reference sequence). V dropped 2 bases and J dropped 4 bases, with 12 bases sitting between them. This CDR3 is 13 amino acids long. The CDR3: CAWSLRQTYEQYF. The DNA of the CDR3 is TGTGCCTGGAGTTTAAGACAAACATACGAGCAGTACTTC.

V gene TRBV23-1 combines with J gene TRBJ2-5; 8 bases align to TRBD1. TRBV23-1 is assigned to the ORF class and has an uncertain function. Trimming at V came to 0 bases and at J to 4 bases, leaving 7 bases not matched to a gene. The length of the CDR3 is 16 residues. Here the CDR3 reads CASSQSNRGRSETQYF. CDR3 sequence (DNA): TGCGCCAGCAGTCAATCTAACAGGGGGAGGTCAGAGACCCAGTACTTC.

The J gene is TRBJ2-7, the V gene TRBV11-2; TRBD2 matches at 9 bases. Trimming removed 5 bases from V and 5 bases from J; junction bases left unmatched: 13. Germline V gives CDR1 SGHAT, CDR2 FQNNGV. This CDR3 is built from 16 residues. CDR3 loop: CASSRNPSGNRNEQYF. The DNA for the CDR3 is TGTGCCAGCAGCCGCAATCCTAGCGGGAACAGGAACGAGCAGTACTTC. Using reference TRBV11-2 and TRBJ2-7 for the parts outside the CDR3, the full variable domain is EAGVAQSPRYKIIEKRQSVAFWCNPISGHATLYWYQQILGQGPKLLIQFQNNGVVDDSQLPKDRFSAERLKGVDSTLKIQPAKLEDSAVYLCASSRNPSGNRNEQYFGPGTRLTVT.

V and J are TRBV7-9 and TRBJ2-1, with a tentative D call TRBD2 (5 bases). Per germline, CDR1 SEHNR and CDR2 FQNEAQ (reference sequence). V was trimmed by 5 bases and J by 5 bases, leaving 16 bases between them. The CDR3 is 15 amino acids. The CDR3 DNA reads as TGTGCCAGCAGCCTTTTAAGCGGAGTAAACAATGAGCAGTTCTTC. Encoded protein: CASSLLSGVNNEQFF.

CDR3 region: CASSVATDSLSGNTIYF. In DNA form, the CDR3 reads TGTGCCAGCAGCGTAGCTACTGACAGCCTCTCTGGAAACACCATATATTTT. J is TRBJ1-3 and V is TRBV9, with D possibly being TRBD1 (5 bases). V was shortened by 0 bases and J by 0 bases, with 13 bases between the two germline ends. This CDR3 comprises 17 residues. Germline V gene data show CDR1 as SGDLS and CDR2 as YYNGEE.

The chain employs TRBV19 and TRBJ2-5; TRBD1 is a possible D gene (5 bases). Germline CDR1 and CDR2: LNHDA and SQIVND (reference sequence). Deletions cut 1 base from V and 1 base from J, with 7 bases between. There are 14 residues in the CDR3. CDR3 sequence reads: CASSIGGFQETQYF. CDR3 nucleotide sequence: TGTGCCAGTAGTATAGGGGGCTTCCAAGAGACCCAGTACTTC. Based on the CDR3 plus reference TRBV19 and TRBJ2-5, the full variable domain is DGGITQSPKYLFRKEGQNVTLSCEQNLNHDAMYWYRQDPGQGLRLIYYSQIVNDFQKGDIAEGYSVSREKKESFPLTVTSAQKNPTAFYLCASSIGGFQETQYFGPGTRLLVL.

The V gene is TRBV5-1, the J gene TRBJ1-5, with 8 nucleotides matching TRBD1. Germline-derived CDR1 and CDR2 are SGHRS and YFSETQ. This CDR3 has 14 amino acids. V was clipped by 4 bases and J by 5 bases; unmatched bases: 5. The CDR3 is CASSAGQGHQPQHF. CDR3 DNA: TGCGCCAGCAGCGCCGGACAGGGCCATCAGCCCCAGCATTTT. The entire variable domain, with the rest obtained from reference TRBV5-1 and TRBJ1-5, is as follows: KAGVTQTPRYLIKTRGQQVTLSCSPISGHRSVSWYQQTPGQGLQFLFEYFSETQRNKGNFPGRFSGRQFSNSRSEMNVSTLELGDSALYLCASSAGQGHQPQHFGDGTRLSIL.

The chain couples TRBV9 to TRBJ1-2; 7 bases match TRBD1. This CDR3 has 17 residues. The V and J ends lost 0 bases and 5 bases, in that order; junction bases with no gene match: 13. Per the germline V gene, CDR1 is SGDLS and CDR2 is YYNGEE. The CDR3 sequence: CASSVVAGGAQPYGYTF. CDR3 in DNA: TGTGCCAGCAGCGTAGTCGCAGGGGGTGCCCAACCTTATGGCTACACCTTC.

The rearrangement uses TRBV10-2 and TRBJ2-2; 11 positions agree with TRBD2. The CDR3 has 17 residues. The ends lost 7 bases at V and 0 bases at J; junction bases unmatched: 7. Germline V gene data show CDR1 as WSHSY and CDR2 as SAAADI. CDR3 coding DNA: TGCGCCAGCACCGATCGTAGCGGGGGGGCGAACACCGGGGAGCTGTTTTTT. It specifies CASTDRSGGANTGELFF.